This TCR beta chain appears in the sequencing data of a study of blood T cell repertoires in COVID-19 (dated by TCRdb to between 2020 and 2021). Regarding the study in general: Collaborator samples came from the United States, Italy and Spain and covered acute and convalescent phases of COVID-19. Samples came from the ongoing ImmuneRACE study (first 160 participants) plus 1,254 subjects from 6 global collaborators. Nearly every sample came with metadata listing a de-identified subject ID, COVID-19 status, age in years and sex. The repertoires were made available in a free public database intended to serve as a resource for research on the immune response to SARS-CoV-2. Subjects who had been exposed to COVID-19, were actively infected with it, or had recovered from it provided the deeply sampled blood TCRbeta repertoires that made up the dataset. The prospective study material was composed of cDNA or gDNA derived from T cells, B-cell-depleted T cells, or PBMCs. HLA class I and class II types, where available, came from metadata supplied by the sample provider rather than from assay-based typing. The research as a whole found: The quantity of clinical and demographic metadata differed by source and by participant and was supplied without curation.

Trimming removed 3 bases from V and 5 bases from J, leaving 6 bases between the germline ends. According to the germline V gene, CDR1 reads ENHRY and CDR2 reads SYGVKD. The cysteine opens and the phenylalanine closes a CDR3 of 12 amino acids. Only the CDR3 part of the read is kept: 36 bases, read in frame from the first base. Collaborating institutions collected whole blood in K2EDTA tubes following their own protocols. Collaborator samples were shipped for TCRbeta analysis as frozen whole blood, isolated PBMCs, or DNA extracted from either sample type. TCRbeta CDR3 regions were amplified from genomic DNA using the immunoSEQ Assay, a bias-controlled multiplex PCR. In the paper's pipeline: Within the assay, amplification of reference gene primers was used to estimate how many nucleated cells each sample contained. Sequence reads were collapsed and filtered to measure the absolute abundance of every unique TCRbeta CDR3 rearrangement. Productive Simpson clonality was computed per sample as the square root of Simpson's diversity index over productive rearrangements. The clones in this table, taken by TCRdb from immuneACCESS, are in-frame only. Not every clone is retained; where verified, under half of the shortfall comes from an unresolved V gene, and the cause of the rest is unknown. V and J calls and clone size are those listed in that table; D and trimming were worked out from the DNA. This sample lists over 150,000 clones; more than 60% were detected once. Jointly, the top ten make up 7% to 10% of the sample.

About this clone itself: Which antigen it targets is not known. No base qualities exist here, and no much larger clone lies one base off it.

The chain couples TRBV10-3 to TRBJ2-3; TRBD1 could be the D gene, as 6 bases match. The material sequenced was peripheral blood. The receptor comes from a man in his sixties with acute or convalescent COVID-19. The DNA is as follows: TGTGCCATCAGTGAAGGGGGAGATACGCAGTATTTT. This codes for CAISEGGDTQYF.